Included here is one TCR beta chain sequence, with context. Its matching antigen is unknown. This entry is derived from a study of cytomegalovirus exposure and HLA in healthy donors. General observations from the study: When presence/absence was analysed, sequencing depth was taken to be roughly uniform across donors. CMV serostatus alone was available as immune exposure information. Several V segments, TRBV6-2 and TRBV6-3 among them, could not be told apart and were dropped.

CDR3 size: 17 residues. V was cut by 1 base and J by 2 bases, with 18 bases left in between. CDR1 and CDR2 from the germline V gene are SGHRS and YFSETQ. Vbeta (60) and Jbeta (13) primers were used in the PCR. The method was immunoSEQ multiplex PCR; TCRdb's version includes in-frame clones alone and lacks a portion of them. This repertoire shows approximately 160,000 clones, roughly 75% found once; its top ten account for less than 5.5%. Every donor was a healthy person donating bone marrow. V gene TRBV5-1 combines with J gene TRBJ2-5; weak D call: TRBD2 (5 bases). Sequencing used PBMCs. The origin of this receptor is a male donor in good health and CMV-seronegative. DNA for the CDR3: TGCGCCAGCAGCTTGTCAGGCGGGCCCCTGTCTCAAGAGACCCAGTACTTC. Translation gives CASSLSGGPLSQETQYF.